These T cell receptor beta chains were read from a single sample in a study of CD8+ T cells in alopecia areata. Clones were sequenced by immunoSEQ multiplex PCR, and TCRdb holds only the in-frame ones, with some missing. This repertoire shows under 150,000 clones, around three fifths found once; its top ten account for 3% to 4%. This sample comprised CD4+ T cells sorted from blood, obtained at week 24, from a patient treated with tofacitinib. The receptors derive from a human donor with alopecia areata. Each CDR3 is given with its conserved first and last residue. Fields, in order: V gene, D gene, clone size, J gene, CDR3 protein, CDR3 DNA. The D gene is left open where the match is weak. Where a row states a size, it is once, few, many or the class of an expanded clone; other rows omit it.

v_gene: TRBV9; d_gene: NA; abundance: NA; j_gene: TRBJ1-6; CDR3aa: CASSVSSGDYNSPLHF; CDR3nt: TGTGCCAGCAGCGTAAGTTCCGGGGATTATAATTCACCCCTCCACTTT
v_gene: TRBV5-4; d_gene: NA; abundance: few; j_gene: TRBJ2-1; CDR3aa: CASSTGGQYNEQFF; CDR3nt: TGTGCCAGCAGCACGGGGGGCCAGTACAATGAGCAGTTCTTC
v_gene: TRBV7-2; d_gene: TRBD1; abundance: few; j_gene: TRBJ2-2; CDR3aa: CASSPGTVSTGELFF; CDR3nt: TGTGCCAGCAGCCCCGGGACAGTATCCACCGGGGAGCTGTTTTTT
v_gene: TRBV2; d_gene: NA; abundance: NA; j_gene: TRBJ1-4; CDR3aa: CASSDGQLNEKLFF; CDR3nt: TGTGCCAGCAGTGACGGACAGCTTAATGAAAAACTGTTTTTT
v_gene: TRBV5-6; d_gene: TRBD1; abundance: NA; j_gene: TRBJ1-5; CDR3aa: CASSSGTVKQPQHF; CDR3nt: TGTGCCAGCAGCTCAGGGACAGTTAAACAGCCCCAGCATTTT
v_gene: TRBV4-3; d_gene: NA; abundance: NA; j_gene: TRBJ1-6; CDR3aa: CASSQEGQGQSPLHF; CDR3nt: TGCGCCAGCAGCCAAGAAGGTCAGGGACAATCACCCCTCCACTTT
v_gene: TRBV27; d_gene: TRBD1; abundance: NA; j_gene: TRBJ1-2; CDR3aa: CASSLSGQGRSYGYTF; CDR3nt: TGTGCCAGCAGTTTATCCGGACAGGGAAGGAGCTATGGCTACACCTTC
v_gene: TRBV5-1; d_gene: NA; abundance: few; j_gene: TRBJ1-2; CDR3aa: CASSLNRSVNFGYTF; CDR3nt: TGCGCCAGCAGCTTGAACAGGAGTGTAAATTTTGGCTACACCTTC
v_gene: TRBV11-2; d_gene: NA; abundance: NA; j_gene: TRBJ1-1; CDR3aa: CASSFGTTTEAFF; CDR3nt: TGTGCCAGCAGCTTCGGGACGACCACTGAAGCTTTCTTT
v_gene: TRBV6-5; d_gene: NA; abundance: NA; j_gene: TRBJ1-2; CDR3aa: CASSYSYLKPNYGYTF; CDR3nt: TGTGCCAGCAGTTACTCGTATCTGAAACCTAACTATGGCTACACCTTC
v_gene: TRBV2; d_gene: NA; abundance: NA; j_gene: TRBJ1-6; CDR3aa: CASSDLRSPLHF; CDR3nt: TGTGCCAGCAGTGATCTGCGTTCACCCCTCCACTTT
v_gene: TRBV6-5; d_gene: TRBD1; abundance: NA; j_gene: TRBJ2-1; CDR3aa: CASSLQGFDEQFF; CDR3nt: TGTGCCAGCAGCCTACAGGGGTTCGATGAGCAGTTCTTC
v_gene: TRBV7-9; d_gene: NA; abundance: NA; j_gene: TRBJ2-3; CDR3aa: CASSLEGYPSTDTQYF; CDR3nt: TGTGCCAGCAGCTTGGAGGGTTATCCCAGCACAGATACGCAGTATTTT
v_gene: TRBV5-4; d_gene: TRBD1; abundance: NA; j_gene: TRBJ2-7; CDR3aa: CASSPRDRSYEQYF; CDR3nt: TGTGCCAGCAGCCCTCGGGACAGGTCCTACGAGCAGTACTTC
v_gene: TRBV23-1; d_gene: NA; abundance: NA; j_gene: TRBJ1-5; CDR3aa: CASSQRLEQPQHF; CDR3nt: TGCGCCAGCAGTCAACGGCTGGAACAGCCCCAGCATTTT
v_gene: TRBV2; d_gene: NA; abundance: NA; j_gene: TRBJ2-3; CDR3aa: CASSEAPIWDTDTQYF; CDR3nt: TGTGCCAGCAGTGAAGCTCCGATTTGGGACACAGATACGCAGTATTTT
v_gene: TRBV29-1; d_gene: NA; abundance: NA; j_gene: TRBJ2-7; CDR3aa: CSVARAGFMNEQYF; CDR3nt: TGCAGCGTTGCAAGGGCAGGGTTCATGAACGAGCAGTACTTC
v_gene: TRBV19; d_gene: TRBD2; abundance: few; j_gene: TRBJ2-5; CDR3aa: CASSMSVAGGQETQYF; CDR3nt: TGTGCCAGTAGTATGTCAGTAGCGGGGGGTCAAGAGACCCAGTACTTC
v_gene: TRBV29-1; d_gene: TRBD1; abundance: NA; j_gene: TRBJ1-1; CDR3aa: CSALRGTGYQKAFF; CDR3nt: TGCAGCGCCCTCAGGGGGACAGGGTATCAAAAAGCTTTCTTT
v_gene: TRBV2; d_gene: NA; abundance: few; j_gene: TRBJ2-3; CDR3aa: CASSVVRTGSTDTQYF; CDR3nt: TGTGCCAGCAGTGTGGTCCGAACAGGGTCCACAGATACGCAGTATTTT
v_gene: TRBV6-5; d_gene: TRBD1; abundance: NA; j_gene: TRBJ1-1; CDR3aa: CASSQGQGATEAFF; CDR3nt: TGTGCCAGCAGCCAAGGACAGGGGGCTACCGAAGCTTTCTTT
v_gene: TRBV23-1; d_gene: NA; abundance: few; j_gene: TRBJ2-6; CDR3aa: CASSLPTGANVLTF; CDR3nt: TGCGCCAGCAGTCTCCCCACTGGGGCCAACGTCCTGACTTTC
v_gene: TRBV5-1; d_gene: NA; abundance: NA; j_gene: TRBJ2-5; CDR3aa: CASSPHQETQYF; CDR3nt: TGCGCCAGCAGCCCCCACCAAGAGACCCAGTACTTC
v_gene: TRBV19; d_gene: NA; abundance: NA; j_gene: TRBJ2-5; CDR3aa: CASSIGRARETQYF; CDR3nt: TGTGCCAGTAGTATAGGAAGGGCGAGGGAGACCCAGTACTTC
v_gene: TRBV7-2; d_gene: TRBD1; abundance: NA; j_gene: TRBJ2-4; CDR3aa: CASSLSRGQGWNIQYF; CDR3nt: TGTGCCAGCAGCTTAAGTAGGGGGCAAGGGTGGAACATTCAGTACTTC
v_gene: TRBV20-1; d_gene: NA; abundance: NA; j_gene: TRBJ2-7; CDR3aa: CSPVRAREQYF; CDR3nt: TGCAGCCCAGTCAGGGCTCGCGAGCAGTACTTC